Each of the 7 T cell receptor beta chains below was sequenced from the same sample in a study of blood T cell repertoires in COVID-19. The repertoire was sequenced with immunoSEQ multiplex PCR; TCRdb's copy has only in-frame clones and lacks some. The sample yields about 270,000 clones, approximately 86% seen once. Sequencing was carried out using peripheral blood. These receptors were obtained from a woman aged 60-75 years who had recovered from COVID-19.

The chain recombines TRBV9 with TRBJ2-3, with 7 bases fitting TRBD2. The germline V gene has CDR1 SGDLS and CDR2 YYNGEE. V was pared by 6 bases and J by 4 bases, with 5 bases of the junction left unmatched. The CDR3 is made up of 13 amino acids. The CDR3 sequence is CASTDAGADTQYF. The DNA for the CDR3 is TGTGCCAGCACAGATGCGGGGGCAGATACGCAGTATTTT.

The rearrangement joins TRBV4-1 to TRBJ2-3, with 7 bases fitting TRBD2. V lost 4 bases, J lost 3 bases, and 4 bases stayed unmatched. This CDR3 has 14 residues. Germline V lookup: CDR1 MGHRA, CDR2 YSYEKL. CDR3 amino acids: CASSLGGGTDTQYF. CDR3 sequence (DNA): TGCGCCAGCAGCCTTGGCGGGGGTACAGATACGCAGTATTTT.

This clone was seen a single time. The genes are TRBV3-1 (or the pseudogene TRBV3-2) and TRBJ1-2; D uncertain. In germline, CDR1 is LGHDT, CDR2 YNNKEL (reference sequence). This CDR3 has 11 residues. V was shortened by 4 bases and J by 8 bases, with 8 bases between the two germline ends. CDR3 DNA: TGTGCCAGCAGCCGTAGTACCGGCTACACCTTC. It is translated as CASSRSTGYTF.

The rearrangement joins TRBV29-1 to TRBJ2-7; 7 nucleotides line up with TRBD2. J gave up 6 bases and V 3 bases, and 8 bases lay outside the gene matches. The V gene's germline CDR1 is SQVTM and CDR2 ANQGSEA. The CDR3 has 13 amino acids. The DNA of the CDR3 is TGCAGCGTTGAGGGTTCAGCGGGGCTCGAGCAGTACTTC. Its translation is CSVEGSAGLEQYF.

Only a few counts were recorded for this clone. The chain employs TRBV20-1 and TRBJ2-7; the match to TRBD2 covers 10 bases. The CDR3 is 11 residues long. From germline, CDR1 is DFQATT and CDR2 SNEGSKA (reference sequence). The ends lost 5 bases at V and 8 bases at J; junction bases unmatched: 3. In DNA form, the CDR3 reads TGCAGTGCTCCGACTAGCGGGCAGCAGTACTTC. Protein product: CSAPTSGQQYF.

J is TRBJ1-4 and V is TRBV28; tentative D call: TRBD1 (6 bases). With 6 bases removed from V and 7 bases from J, the gap between germline ends came to 18 bases. Germline V gives CDR1 MDHEN, CDR2 SYDVKM. There are 15 residues in the CDR3. CDR3 loop: CASRGRRGFSEKLFF. Written as DNA, the CDR3 is TGTGCCAGCAGGGGAAGAAGGGGGTTTTCTGAAAAACTGTTTTTT.

The chain employs TRBV7-8 and TRBJ2-1, with a tentative D call TRBD1 (5 bases). V shed 0 bases and J shed 9 bases, with 9 bases lying between them. There are 13 residues in the CDR3. Germline CDR1 and CDR2: SGHVS and FQNEAQ. The DNA for the CDR3 is TGTGCCAGCAGCTTAGCTTTCCAGGGTGAGCAGTTCTTC. Amino acid sequence: CASSLAFQGEQFF.